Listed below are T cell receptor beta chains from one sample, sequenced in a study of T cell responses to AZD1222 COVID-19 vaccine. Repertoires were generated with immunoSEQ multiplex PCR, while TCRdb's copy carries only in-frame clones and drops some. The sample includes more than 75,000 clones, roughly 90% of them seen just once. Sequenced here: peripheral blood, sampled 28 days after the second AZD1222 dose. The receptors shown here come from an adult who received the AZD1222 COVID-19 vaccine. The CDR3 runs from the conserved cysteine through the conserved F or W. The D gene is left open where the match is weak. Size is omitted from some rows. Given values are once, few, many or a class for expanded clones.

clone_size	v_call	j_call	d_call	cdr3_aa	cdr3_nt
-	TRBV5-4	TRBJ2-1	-	CASSLWQGGYNEQFF	TGTGCCAGCAGCTTGTGGCAGGGTGGGTACAATGAGCAGTTCTTC
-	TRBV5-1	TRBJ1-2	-	CASSLGDDYGYTF	TGCGCCAGCAGCTTGGGGGACGACTATGGCTACACCTTC
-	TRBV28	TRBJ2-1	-	CASSLIVSSYNEQFF	TGTGCCAGCAGTTTAATAGTGTCCTCCTACAATGAGCAGTTCTTC
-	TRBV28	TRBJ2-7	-	CASSFGISGGYEQYF	TGTGCCAGCAGTTTCGGTATCTCCGGTGGTTACGAGCAGTACTTC
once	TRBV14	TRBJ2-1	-	CASSQETGTTYNEQFF	TGTGCCAGCAGCCAAGAAACAGGGACAACCTACAATGAGCAGTTCTTC
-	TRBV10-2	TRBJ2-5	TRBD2	CASMPSGAPQYF	TGCGCCAGCATGCCTAGCGGGGCCCCCCAGTACTTC
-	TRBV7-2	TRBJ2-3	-	CASSPQPGRLTDTQYF	TGTGCCAGCAGCCCACAGCCGGGACGACTCACAGATACGCAGTATTTT
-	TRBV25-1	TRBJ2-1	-	CASSATSYNEQFF	TGTGCCAGCAGTGCAACTAGTTACAATGAGCAGTTCTTC
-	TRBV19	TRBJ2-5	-	CASSTAPGWETQYF	TGTGCCAGTAGTACCGCTCCGGGATGGGAGACCCAGTACTTC
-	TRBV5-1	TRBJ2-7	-	CASSLAYGRGYEQYF	TGCGCCAGCAGCTTGGCCTATGGCAGGGGCTACGAGCAGTACTTC
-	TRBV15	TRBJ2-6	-	CATSSGQYSGANVLTF	TGTGCCACCAGCAGCGGACAGTACTCTGGGGCCAACGTCCTGACTTTC
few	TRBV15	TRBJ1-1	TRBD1	CATSRRTGKNTEAFF	TGTGCCACCAGCAGGCGGACAGGGAAGAACACTGAAGCTTTCTTT
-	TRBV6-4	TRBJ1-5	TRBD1	CASRGQGRDSNQPQHF	TGTGCCAGCAGAGGACAGGGTAGGGATAGCAATCAGCCCCAGCATTTT
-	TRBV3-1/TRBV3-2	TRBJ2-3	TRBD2	CASSQVTSGRGTDTQYF	TGTGCCAGCAGCCAAGTGACTAGCGGGAGGGGAACAGATACGCAGTATTTT
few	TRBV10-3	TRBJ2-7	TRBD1	CAIRAAQGGNEQYF	TGTGCCATCAGGGCCGCACAGGGGGGAAACGAGCAGTACTTC
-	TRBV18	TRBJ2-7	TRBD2	CASSPGTSVSYEQYF	TGTGCCAGCTCTCCCGGGACTAGCGTCTCCTACGAGCAGTACTTC
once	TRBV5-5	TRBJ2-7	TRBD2	CASALTSGSSYEQYF	TGTGCCAGCGCACTAACTAGCGGTAGCTCCTACGAGCAGTACTTC
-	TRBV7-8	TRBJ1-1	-	CASSPRRDGTEAFF	TGTGCCAGCAGCCCCCGTCGGGACGGGACTGAAGCTTTCTTT
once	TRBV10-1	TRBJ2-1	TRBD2	CASSEGASGVNEQFF	TGCGCCAGCAGTGAAGGGGCTAGCGGGGTCAATGAGCAGTTCTTC
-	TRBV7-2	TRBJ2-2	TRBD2	CASSLELTSGSNTGELFF	TGTGCCAGCAGCTTAGAGCTAACTAGCGGGTCGAACACCGGGGAGCTGTTTTTT
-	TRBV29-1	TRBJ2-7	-	CSVELYEQYF	TGCAGCGTTGAACTCTACGAGCAGTACTTC
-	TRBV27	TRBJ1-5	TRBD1	CASSLGQGFGQPQHF	TGTGCCAGCAGTTTGGGACAGGGGTTTGGTCAGCCCCAGCATTTT
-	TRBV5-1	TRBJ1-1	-	CASSLGDGRTEAFF	TGCGCCAGCAGCTTGGGGGACGGTAGGACTGAAGCTTTCTTT
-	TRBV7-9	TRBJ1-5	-	CASSFQGSNQPQHF	TGTGCCAGCAGCTTTCAGGGAAGCAATCAGCCCCAGCATTTT
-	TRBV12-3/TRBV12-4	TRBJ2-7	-	CASSFGEREQYF	TGTGCCAGCAGTTTCGGGGAACGGGAGCAGTACTTC
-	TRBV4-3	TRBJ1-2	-	CASSQEWFSMRTDNYGYTF	TGCGCCAGCAGCCAAGAGTGGTTTAGTATGCGGACAGACAACTATGGCTACACCTTC
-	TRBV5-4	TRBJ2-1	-	CASGRGGNEQFF	TGTGCCAGCGGAAGGGGGGGTAATGAGCAGTTCTTC
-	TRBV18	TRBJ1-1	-	CASSPFPLQGGVNTEAFF	TGTGCCAGCTCACCCTTCCCGTTACAGGGAGGAGTGAACACTGAAGCTTTCTTT
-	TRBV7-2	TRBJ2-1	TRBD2	CASSFSGSTYNEQFF	TGTGCCAGCAGTTTTAGCGGGAGTACCTACAATGAGCAGTTCTTC
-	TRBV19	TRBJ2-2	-	CASSIRVGYTGELFF	TGTGCCAGTAGTATTCGGGTGGGTTACACCGGGGAGCTGTTTTTT
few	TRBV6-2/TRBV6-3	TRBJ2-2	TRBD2	CASSSGRATGELFF	TGTGCCAGCAGTAGCGGGAGGGCCACCGGGGAGCTGTTTTTT
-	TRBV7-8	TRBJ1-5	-	CASSLALEGGAGPQHF	TGTGCCAGCAGCTTAGCTCTAGAGGGTGGGGCCGGGCCCCAGCATTTT
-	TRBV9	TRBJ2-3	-	CASSVAGGGTPADTQYF	TGTGCCAGCAGCGTAGCAGGGGGGGGCACCCCGGCAGATACGCAGTATTTT